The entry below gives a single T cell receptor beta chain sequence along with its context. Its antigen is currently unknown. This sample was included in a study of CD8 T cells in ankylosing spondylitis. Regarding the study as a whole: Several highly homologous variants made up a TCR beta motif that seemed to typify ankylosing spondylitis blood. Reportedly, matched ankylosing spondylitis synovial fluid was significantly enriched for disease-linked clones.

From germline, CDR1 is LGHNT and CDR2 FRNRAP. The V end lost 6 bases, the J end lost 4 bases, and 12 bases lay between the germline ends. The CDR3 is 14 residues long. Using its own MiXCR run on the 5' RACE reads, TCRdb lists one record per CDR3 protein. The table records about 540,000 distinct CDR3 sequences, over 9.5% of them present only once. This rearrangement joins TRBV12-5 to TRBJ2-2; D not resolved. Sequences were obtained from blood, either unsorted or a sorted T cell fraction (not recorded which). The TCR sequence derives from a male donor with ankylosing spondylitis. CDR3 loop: CASGKGTVTGELFF. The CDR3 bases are TGTGCTAGTGGAAAAGGAACAGTCACCGGGGAGCTGTTTTTT.